These T cell receptor beta chains were read from a single sample in a study of PD-1 blockade in classical Hodgkin lymphoma. The table came from immunoSEQ multiplex PCR; TCRdb's copy has only in-frame clones and leaves some out. The data show around 26,000 clones, around 75% seen once. The sequencing here drew on CD4+ T cells from blood, taken before the fourth cycle of nivolumab. Source of these receptors: a human donor with classical Hodgkin lymphoma. The CDR3 runs from the conserved cysteine through the conserved F or W. D genes are given only for firm matches. Part of the rows lack a size; the others show once, few, many or a class for expanded clones.

j_gene,v_gene,d_gene,abundance,CDR3nt,CDR3aa
TRBJ2-7,TRBV6-6,TRBD1,.,TGTGCCAGCAGGCCGGGACAGGGGGCCCACGAGCAGTACTTC,CASRPGQGAHEQYF
TRBJ1-1,TRBV14,.,.,TGTGCCAGCAGCATCACGTCCGCTTTCTTT,CASSITSAFF
TRBJ2-1,TRBV18,.,.,TGTGCCAGCTCGCGGGTAGGGAGGAATGAGCAGTTCTTC,CASSRVGRNEQFF
TRBJ1-2,TRBV6-5,.,.,TGTGCCAGCAGTTACAGGGGTGTTTCCGGGTATGGCTACACCTTC,CASSYRGVSGYGYTF
TRBJ1-5,TRBV6-5,.,.,TGTGCCAGCAGTTACGCCGGGCAGCCCCAGCATTTT,CASSYAGQPQHF
TRBJ2-5,TRBV9,.,.,TGTGCCAGCAGCGTAGCATGGACAAGTGGAGAGACCCAGTACTTC,CASSVAWTSGETQYF
TRBJ2-7,TRBV6-5,TRBD1,.,TGTGCCAGCAGTTACACAGGACAGGGCGCCTACGAGCAGTACTTC,CASSYTGQGAYEQYF
TRBJ1-2,TRBV6-5,.,.,TGTGCCAGCAGTTACTCACTGAGTAGACAGGGCTACACCTTC,CASSYSLSRQGYTF
TRBJ1-6,TRBV10-3,TRBD1,.,TGTGCCATCAGTGAGTCTTGGACAGGTCTATCACCCCTCCACTTT,CAISESWTGLSPLHF
TRBJ2-2,TRBV27,.,.,TGTGCCAGCAGACCCCGGGGGGCTAGCACCGGGGAGCTGTTTTTT,CASRPRGASTGELFF
TRBJ2-5,TRBV12-5,TRBD1,.,TGTGCTAGTGCCCAAACCCCAGGGGGTGCAGAGACCCAGTACTTC,CASAQTPGGAETQYF
TRBJ1-2,TRBV5-6,.,.,TGTGCCAGCAGCGCCGGGAGGGTGGATGGCTACACCTTC,CASSAGRVDGYTF
TRBJ1-3,TRBV28,.,.,TGTGCCAGCAGTTTAGGTACGTGGCGAAACACCATATATTTT,CASSLGTWRNTIYF
TRBJ1-2,TRBV4-1,.,.,TGCGCCACCTTCGGGGCAGAAGGTAACTATGGCTACACCTTC,CATFGAEGNYGYTF
TRBJ1-2,TRBV2,.,few,TGTGCCAGCAGTGTGGCAGGGAGTGGCTACACCTTC,CASSVAGSGYTF
TRBJ1-1,TRBV7-8,.,.,TGTGCCAGCAGCTTAGTAGGGACGGATGAAGCTTTCTTT,CASSLVGTDEAFF
TRBJ2-7,TRBV19,TRBD1,.,TGTGCCAGTAGTATAGCTCCGGGACAGGGTCCTTACGAGCAGTACTTC,CASSIAPGQGPYEQYF
TRBJ1-5,TRBV7-2,.,.,TGTGCCAGCACCATTTTGGATCAGCCCCAGCATTTT,CASTILDQPQHF
TRBJ2-1,TRBV5-1,.,.,TGCGCCAGCAGTCCCGGGAGCTTCTCATACAATGAGCAGTTCTTC,CASSPGSFSYNEQFF
TRBJ1-4,TRBV2,TRBD1,once,TGTGCCAGCAGTAGGGACAGGGGGGATGAAAAACTGTTTTTT,CASSRDRGDEKLFF
TRBJ2-3,TRBV5-1,.,.,TGCGCCAGCAGCTTGGGCCGTTCAGATACGCAGTATTTT,CASSLGRSDTQYF
TRBJ2-3,TRBV7-9,.,.,TGTGCCAGCAGCTTACTAAGCATACGCCTCGAGTATTTT,CASSLLSIRLEYF
TRBJ1-6,TRBV7-2,.,.,TGTGCCAGCAGCTTAGATAATGGGGGCCGGAATTCACCCCTCCACTTT,CASSLDNGGRNSPLHF
TRBJ2-6,TRBV19,.,.,TGTGCCACCTTTTCGGGTAGTGGGGCCAACGTCCTGACTTTC,CATFSGSGANVLTF
TRBJ2-3,TRBV11-2,.,.,TGTGCCAGCCTACGCGGGGTGGGCACAGATACGCAGTATTTT,CASLRGVGTDTQYF
TRBJ2-3,TRBV5-4,.,.,TGTGCCAGCAGCTTGGCCGTGAGGAACTCAGAGGATACGCAGTATTTT,CASSLAVRNSEDTQYF
TRBJ2-5,TRBV7-9,.,.,TGTGCCAGCAGCTTAGAAGGGGGGACCCAGTACTTC,CASSLEGGTQYF
TRBJ1-1,TRBV7-2,.,.,TGTGCCTTACAGGGTATGAACACTGAAGCTTTCTTT,CALQGMNTEAFF
TRBJ2-7,TRBV21-1,.,.,TGTGCCAGCAGCAAACAAACTACGCTTCAGGGACCCGGGACTAGCGATCCCTACGAGCAGTACTTC,CASSKQTTLQGPGTSDPYEQYF
TRBJ1-5,TRBV2,TRBD1,.,TGTGCCAGCAGGACAGGGGGCAGCAATCAGCCCCAGCATTTT,CASRTGGSNQPQHF